The 30 T cell receptor beta chains below were found in one sample sequenced in a study of T cells in Graves' hyperthyroidism and ophthalmopathy. Amplification targeted TCR beta CDR3 regions from RNA transcripts. The TCR CDR3 first-round RT-PCR relied on the HTBI primer set. Using its own MiXCR run on the multiplex PCR reads, TCRdb lists one record per CDR3 protein. The sample has some 490,000 distinct CDR3 sequences; 22% are singletons. The sequenced sample consisted of blood. The receptor source for this set is a woman aged 70-85 years with Graves' ophthalmopathy.

There are many counts of this clonotype. This rearrangement joins TRBV27 to TRBJ1-2; the match to TRBD1 covers 7 bases. CDR3 size: 15 residues. Germline values: CDR1 MNHEY, CDR2 SMNVEV (reference sequence). With V trimmed by 4 bases and J by 5 bases, 10 bases remained unmatched. Here the CDR3 reads CASSYRQGLTYGYTF. CDR3 nucleotide sequence: TGTGCCAGCAGTTACCGACAGGGCCTAACTTATGGCTACACCTTC.

This chain uses TRBV5-1 with TRBJ1-4; D not certain. Germline CDR1 SGHRS, CDR2 YFSETQ. The CDR3 consists of 14 residues. V lost 0 bases, J lost 6 bases, and 9 bases lay in between. The CDR3 DNA sequence: TGCGCCAGCAGCTTGGCCGGGCAGGATGAAAAACTGTTTTTT. This sequence encodes CASSLAGQDEKLFF.

This chain connects TRBV7-2 to TRBJ2-7; 7 bases fit TRBD1. Germline V CDR1 and CDR2: SGHTA, FQGNSA. This CDR3 is 14 amino acids long. Trimming at V came to 5 bases and at J to 2 bases, leaving 6 bases not matched to a gene. The CDR3 here is CASSRTGVPYEQYF. Written as DNA, the CDR3 is TGTGCCAGCAGCCGTACAGGGGTCCCCTACGAGCAGTACTTC.

This clonotype occurred a few times. The genes are TRBV11-2 and TRBJ2-1; 7 bases match TRBD2. Germline lookup yields CDR1 SGHAT and CDR2 FQNNGV. The CDR3 loop spans 13 amino acids. The trim removed 2 bases at V and 6 bases at J, leaving 1 base unmatched. DNA of the CDR3: TGTGCCAGCAGCTTATGGGGGGGCAATGAGCAGTTCTTC. It is translated as CASSLWGGNEQFF.

This clonotype turned up a few times. CDR3: CASSLGMTEAFF. In DNA form, the CDR3 reads TGTGCCAGCAGCTTGGGTATGACTGAAGCTTTCTTT. The V and J genes are TRBV5-7 and TRBJ1-1; D gene ambiguous. TRBV5-7 is labeled an ORF, and its function is uncertain. V was clipped by 0 bases and J by 5 bases, with 5 bases between them. The length of the CDR3 is 12 residues.

This clonotype has ten or more counts. The V call is TRBV7-2, the J call TRBJ2-3; D might be TRBD2 (6 bases). Germline V gene data show CDR1 as SGHTA and CDR2 as FQGNSA. Trimming took 5 bases from V and 5 from J, leaving 29 bases between them. This CDR3 region has 19 residues. The CDR3 loop reads CASSPGVPTHRDVGDTQYF. CDR3 coding DNA: TGTGCCAGCAGCCCGGGGGTCCCTACCCACCGGGACGTTGGAGATACGCAGTATTTT.

This clonotype was recorded many times. The chain has TRBV28 and TRBJ2-2; D gene ambiguous. The CDR3 contains 11 residues. V was pared by 7 bases and J by 4 bases, with 4 bases between. CDR1 is MDHEN, CDR2 SYDVKM, per germline. CDR3 bases: TGTGCCAGCACCGCCACCGGGGAGCTGTTTTTT. This codes for CASTATGELFF.

The sample holds a few counts of this clonotype. The J gene is TRBJ2-2, the V gene TRBV7-2; TRBD2 agrees at 10 bases. CDR1 and CDR2 from the germline V gene are SGHTA and FQGNSA. The length of the CDR3 is 16 residues. V lost 5 bases, J lost 5 bases, and 8 bases stayed unmatched. CDR3 protein: CASSQSSGGRTGELFF. In DNA, the CDR3 is TGTGCCAGCAGCCAATCTAGCGGGGGACGGACCGGGGAGCTGTTTTTT.

This clonotype was recorded a few times. This chain uses TRBV20-1 with TRBJ2-5; the match to TRBD1 covers 10 bases. The CDR3 sequence is 17 residues long. Germline values: CDR1 DFQATT, CDR2 SNEGSKA (reference sequence). V lost 4 bases and J lost 0; bases outside the gene matches: 11. The CDR3 nucleotides read TGCAGTGCTAAGCCGGACAGGGGGGAGGGTAACCAAGAGACCCAGTACTTC. Translated, it gives CSAKPDRGEGNQETQYF.

This clonotype was seen repeatedly, ten times or more. The V gene is TRBV27, the J gene TRBJ2-1; 9 positions agree with TRBD2. The CDR3 spans 18 residues. Germline CDR1 MNHEY, CDR2 SMNVEV (reference sequence). V dropped 5 bases and J dropped 6; count of bases not matched to a gene: 17. Written as DNA, the CDR3 is TGTGCCAGCAGTCTAAAGGGACAGAGGCTAGCGGGAACCAATGAGCAGTTCTTC. Amino acid sequence: CASSLKGQRLAGTNEQFF.

V usage is TRBV7-9 and J usage is TRBJ2-7, with 10 bases lining up with TRBD1. CDR3 length equals 15 residues. CDR1 and CDR2 (germline): SEHNR, FQNEAQ (reference sequence). V dropped 4 bases and J dropped 5; count of bases not matched to a gene: 8. The CDR3 nucleotides read TGTGCCAGCAGCTCTGCCCTTGACAGGGGGCACGAGCAGTACTTC. It yields the protein CASSSALDRGHEQYF. The entire variable domain, with the rest obtained from reference TRBV7-9 and TRBJ2-7, is as follows: DTGVSQNPRHKITKRGQNVTFRCDPISEHNRLYWYRQTLGQGPEFLTYFQNEAQLEKSRLLSDRFSAERPKGSFSTLEIQRTEQGDSAMYLCASSSALDRGHEQYFGPGTRLTVT.

The chain joins TRBV20-1 to TRBJ2-1, with 7 bases identical to TRBD2. CDR3 length: 12 amino acids. The V gene's germline CDR1 is DFQATT and CDR2 SNEGSKA (reference sequence). The V segment lost 0 bases and the J segment 9 bases; nucleotides outside the gene matches: 2. DNA for the CDR3: TGCAGTGCTAGAGATGGGGGGGGTGAGCAGTTCTTC. This sequence encodes CSARDGGGEQFF.

The chain uses TRBV7-2 and TRBJ2-2; 8 positions agree with TRBD2. Per germline, CDR1 SGHTA and CDR2 FQGNSA. V gave up 5 bases and J gave up 0 bases; unmatched junction bases: 5. The CDR3 loop spans 16 amino acids. The CDR3 region is CASSLIAGSNTGELFF. CDR3 coding DNA: TGTGCCAGCAGCCTTATAGCGGGATCGAACACCGGGGAGCTGTTTTTT.

This clonotype was recorded at least ten times. The chain is built from TRBV12-3 or TRBV12-4 and TRBJ1-1; D gene unclear. This CDR3 contains 14 residues. Trimming pared 7 bases from V and 4 bases from J, leaving 16 bases between. CDR3 sequence (DNA): TGTGCCAGCACCCCAACCGGCGGATCCACTGAAGCTTTCTTT. Protein: CASTPTGGSTEAFF.

This CDR3 is CASSILAGGLGEQFF. The CDR3 bases are TGTGCCAGTAGTATATTAGCGGGAGGGCTTGGGGAGCAGTTCTTC. This chain uses TRBV19 with TRBJ2-1; TRBD2 aligns across 11 bases. The CDR3 is made up of 15 amino acids. The J segment lost 10 bases and the V segment lost 2 bases, leaving 7 bases of the junction unmatched. Germline values: CDR1 LNHDA, CDR2 SQIVND (reference sequence).

The genes are TRBV9 and TRBJ2-2; TRBD2 might be the D (6 bases). The V gene's germline CDR1 is SGDLS and CDR2 YYNGEE. The V gene lost 2 bases and the J gene lost 1 base, with 6 bases spanning the gap. The CDR3 runs to 14 residues. The CDR3 spells CASSVSGNTGELFF. In DNA, the CDR3 is TGTGCCAGCAGCGTTAGCGGGAACACCGGGGAGCTGTTTTTT.

The table lists this clonotype with a few counts. V and J are TRBV5-1 and TRBJ1-2; D gene unclear. CDR3 size: 13 residues. Germline V gene sequence: CDR1 SGHRS, CDR2 YFSETQ. V lost 0 bases, J lost 8 bases, and 11 bases lay in between. Here the CDR3 reads CASSLDRAEGYTF. DNA of the CDR3: TGCGCCAGCAGCTTGGATCGCGCGGAGGGCTACACCTTC.

The chain carries TRBV30 and TRBJ2-1, with 13 positions matching TRBD2. Germline V gives CDR1 GTSNPN, CDR2 SVGIG (reference sequence). The CDR3 totals 13 residues. Trimming at V came to 5 bases and at J to 6 bases, leaving 1 base not matched to a gene. The CDR3 DNA follows: TGTGCCTGGGGGACTAGCGGGGCCAATGAGCAGTTCTTC. Its translation: CAWGTSGANEQFF. Based on the CDR3 plus reference TRBV30 and TRBJ2-1, the full variable domain is SQTIHQWPATLVQPVGSPLSLECTVEGTSNPNLYWYRQAAGRGLQLLFYSVGIGQISSEVPQNLSASRPQDRQFILSSKKLLLSDSGFYLCAWGTSGANEQFFGPGTRLTVL.

This clonotype was seen a handful of times. J is TRBJ1-6 and V is TRBV3-1, with D possibly TRBD1 on 6 matching bases. There are 15 residues in the CDR3. Germline assignment: CDR1 LGHDT and CDR2 YNNKEL (reference sequence). V lost 3 bases and J 4 bases, leaving 10 bases between the germline ends. The CDR3 DNA follows: TGTGCCAGCAGCCACAGGGGAGTTTATAATTCACCCCTCCACTTT. It is translated as CASSHRGVYNSPLHF.

V usage is TRBV5-6 and J usage is TRBJ2-7; either TRBD1 or TRBD2 may supply D (5 bases each). The CDR3 extends over 14 amino acids. Germline V gene sequence: CDR1 SGHDT, CDR2 YYEEEE. V lost 3 bases and J 3 bases, leaving 13 bases between the germline ends. The CDR3 protein is CASSWGRPIYEQYF. The DNA of the CDR3 is TGTGCCAGCAGCTGGGGACGGCCGATCTACGAGCAGTACTTC.

This clonotype has only a few counts. The gene calls are TRBV6-1 and TRBJ1-4; possibly TRBD1 for D (6 bases). The germline V and J ends were trimmed by 5 bases and 4 bases, with 11 bases remaining between them. There are 14 residues in the CDR3. Germline V gene lookup returns CDR1 MNHNS and CDR2 SASEGT. CDR3 in amino acids: CASSFGQFNEKLFF. The CDR3, as DNA: TGTGCCAGCAGTTTCGGACAGTTTAATGAAAAACTGTTTTTT.

The chain recombines TRBV6-1 with TRBJ2-7, with D possibly matching TRBD2 (5 bases). The germline gives CDR1 MNHNS, CDR2 SASEGT. CDR3 length: 15 residues. Trimming took 7 bases from V and 0 from J, leaving 16 bases between them. The CDR3 region has the DNA TGTGCCAGCACTGACGCCGGGGTTAGCTCCTACGAGCAGTACTTC. Translated: CASTDAGVSSYEQYF.

This clonotype was recorded at least ten times. The rearrangement links TRBV11-2 to TRBJ2-1; D is undetermined. Germline V gives CDR1 SGHAT, CDR2 FQNNGV. Deletions cut 4 bases from V and 5 bases from J, with 9 bases between. CDR3 length: 13 amino acids. The CDR3 coding sequence is TGTGCCAGCAGCTACAGCCGAAACAATGAGCAGTTCTTC. Translation: CASSYSRNNEQFF.

This chain links TRBV20-1 with TRBJ2-1; the D gene is possibly TRBD2 (5 bases). The CDR3 runs to 17 residues. V lost 3 bases and J 0 bases, leaving 18 bases between the germline ends. The germline V gene encodes CDR1 DFQATT and CDR2 SNEGSKA (reference sequence). CDR3 nucleotides: TGCAGTGCTAGGACTATCTACAATAGGAGCTCCTACAATGAGCAGTTCTTC. It is translated as CSARTIYNRSSYNEQFF.

Turning to this clonotype: This may be a read error, as it is one base from a much larger clone. This chain uses TRBV19 with TRBJ2-2; D is perhaps TRBD1 (6 bases). The V gene lost 11 bases and the J gene lost 4 bases, with 14 bases spanning the gap. Germline CDR1 is LNHDA and CDR2 is SQIVND (reference sequence). The CDR3 extends over 13 amino acids. CDR3 loop: CAGGTGFTGELFF. The CDR3 DNA follows: TGTGCCGGTGGAACAGGGTTCACCGGGGAGCTGTTTTTT.

The rearrangement uses TRBV7-9 and TRBJ2-1, with D perhaps TRBD1 (6 bases). The CDR3 runs to 16 residues. Germline V lookup: CDR1 SEHNR, CDR2 FQNEAQ (reference sequence). The V gene lost 0 bases and the J gene lost 6 bases, with 15 bases spanning the gap. CDR3 coding DNA: TGTGCCAGCAGCTTAGCAGGGGGAAAAAGGGTCAATGAGCAGTTCTTC. Its translation is CASSLAGGKRVNEQFF.

The chain carries TRBV18 and TRBJ2-7, with a weak D call TRBD1 (6 bases). This CDR3 has 17 amino acids. The ends were cut back, 2 bases at V and 1 base at J, with 18 bases in the middle. Per germline, CDR1 KGHSH and CDR2 LQKENI. The CDR3 DNA is TGTGCCAGCTCACCAACGGTTGACAGGCCTCTTTCCTACGAGCAGTACTTC. Its translation: CASSPTVDRPLSYEQYF.

In its sample, this clonotype was seen many times. This chain connects TRBV14 to TRBJ1-2; TRBD1 agrees at 7 bases. Germline CDR1 reads SGHDN; CDR2 reads FVKESK. This CDR3 has 13 residues. The ends lost 3 bases at V and 4 bases at J; junction bases unmatched: 2. The CDR3 is CASSHRQGYGYTF. CDR3 DNA sequence: TGTGCCAGCAGCCACAGACAGGGCTATGGCTACACCTTC.

The J gene is TRBJ2-1, the V gene TRBV20-1, with D perhaps TRBD1 (6 bases). The germline V and J ends were trimmed by 0 bases and 6 bases, with 15 bases remaining between them. The CDR3 is made up of 15 amino acids. Looked up from germline, CDR1 is DFQATT and CDR2 is SNEGSKA (reference sequence). The CDR3, as DNA: TGCAGTGCTAGAGATATAGGGGACACCTTCAATGAGCAGTTCTTC. Protein sequence: CSARDIGDTFNEQFF.

The chain links TRBV12-3 or TRBV12-4 to TRBJ2-5, with 8 positions matching TRBD2. This CDR3 contains 15 residues. After removal of 4 bases from V and 5 bases from J, the junction contained 9 bases not matched to a gene. CDR3 amino acids: CASSSGLALRETQYF. For the CDR3, the DNA is TGTGCCAGCAGTTCCGGACTAGCCCTACGGGAGACCCAGTACTTC.